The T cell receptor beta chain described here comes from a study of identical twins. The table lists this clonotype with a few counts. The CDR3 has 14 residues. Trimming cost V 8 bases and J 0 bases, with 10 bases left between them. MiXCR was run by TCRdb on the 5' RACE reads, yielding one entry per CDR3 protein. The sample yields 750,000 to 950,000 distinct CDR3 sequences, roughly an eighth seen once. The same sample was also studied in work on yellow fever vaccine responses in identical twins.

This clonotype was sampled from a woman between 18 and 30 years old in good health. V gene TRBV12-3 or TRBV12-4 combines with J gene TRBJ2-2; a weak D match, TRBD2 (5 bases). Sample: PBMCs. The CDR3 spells CASPRASNTGELFF. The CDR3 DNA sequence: TGTGCCAGCCCGAGGGCCTCGAACACCGGGGAGCTGTTTTTT.